The rows below give T cell receptor beta chains drawn from one sample of a study of vaccination and CD4 T cells after COVID-19. TCRdb called the PCR reads again in MiXCR, with one record for every CDR3 protein. The sample gives over 3,000 distinct CDR3 sequences, 15% to 20% of which show up once; roughly a fifth is in the top ten. The antigens of these receptors remain unknown. Sequenced: CD4+ T cells from blood, cultured in vitro. Receptor source: a human donor who had recovered from COVID-19. CDR3s include the opening cysteine and the closing phenylalanine or tryptophan. D genes are given only for firm matches. Clone size is given for some rows only: seen once, a few or many times, or a class if the clone is expanded.

-,TRBJ2-7,-,TRBV2,CASSEGSIGEQYF,TGTGCCAGCAGTGAAGGGAGTATTGGCGAGCAGTACTTC
medium-sized,TRBJ1-2,TRBD1,TRBV20-1,CSARKGQGNYGYTF,TGCAGTGCTAGAAAGGGACAGGGGAACTATGGCTACACCTTC
-,TRBJ2-1,TRBD2,TRBV7-7,CASSPRDYSYNEQFF,TGTGCTAGCAGCCCAAGGGACTATTCCTACAATGAGCAGTTCTTC
-,TRBJ1-3,TRBD1,TRBV7-9,CASSSTGGSGITIYF,TGTGCCAGCAGTTCAACAGGGGGCTCTGGAATCACCATATATTTT
-,TRBJ2-1,TRBD1,TRBV7-9,CASGPQGAISYNEQFF,TGTGCCAGCGGCCCACAGGGGGCAATATCCTACAATGAGCAGTTCTTC
few,TRBJ1-1,-,TRBV30,CAWSPGLDTEAFF,TGTGCCTGGAGTCCGGGACTGGACACTGAAGCTTTCTTT
medium-sized,TRBJ2-3,-,TRBV20-1,CSAREAGAKGNTQYF,TGCAGTGCTAGAGAGGCAGGGGCCAAAGGGAATACGCAGTATTTT
medium-sized,TRBJ1-2,TRBD1,TRBV15,CATSRVAGTGYYGYTF,TGTGCCACCAGCAGAGTGGCTGGGACAGGGTATTATGGCTACACCTTC
few,TRBJ1-2,TRBD1,TRBV5-1,CASSLDRGNGYTF,TGCGCCAGCAGCTTAGACAGGGGGAATGGCTACACCTTC
few,TRBJ1-2,-,TRBV3-1,CASSQDQGGREHGYTF,TGTGCCAGCAGCCAAGATCAAGGAGGCAGGGAGCATGGCTACACCTTC